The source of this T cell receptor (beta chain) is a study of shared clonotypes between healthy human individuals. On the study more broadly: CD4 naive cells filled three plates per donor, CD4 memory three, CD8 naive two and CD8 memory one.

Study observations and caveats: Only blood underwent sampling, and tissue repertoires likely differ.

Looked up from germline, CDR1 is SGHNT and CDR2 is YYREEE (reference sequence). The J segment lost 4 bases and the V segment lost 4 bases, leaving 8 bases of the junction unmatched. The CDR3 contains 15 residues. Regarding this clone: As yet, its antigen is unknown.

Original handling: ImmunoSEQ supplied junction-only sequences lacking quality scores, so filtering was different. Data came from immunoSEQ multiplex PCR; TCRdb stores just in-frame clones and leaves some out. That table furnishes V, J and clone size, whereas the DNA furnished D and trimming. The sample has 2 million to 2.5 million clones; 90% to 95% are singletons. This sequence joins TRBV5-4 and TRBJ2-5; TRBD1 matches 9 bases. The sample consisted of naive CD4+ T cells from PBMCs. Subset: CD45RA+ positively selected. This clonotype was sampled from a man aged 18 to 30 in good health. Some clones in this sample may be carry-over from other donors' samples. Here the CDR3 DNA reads TGTGCCAGCAGCGGGGCGACAGGGGGAACAGAGACCCAGTACTTC. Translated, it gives CASSGATGGTETQYF.